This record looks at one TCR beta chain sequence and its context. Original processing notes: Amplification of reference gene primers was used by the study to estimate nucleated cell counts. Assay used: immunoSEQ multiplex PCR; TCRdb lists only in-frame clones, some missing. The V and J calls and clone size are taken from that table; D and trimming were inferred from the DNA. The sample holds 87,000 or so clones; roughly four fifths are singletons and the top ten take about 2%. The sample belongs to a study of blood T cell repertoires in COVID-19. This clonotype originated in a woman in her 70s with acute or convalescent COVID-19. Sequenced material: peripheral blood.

The CDR3 bases are TGTGCCAGCAGCTTAGGGTCCGGGGAGCGGACTGAAGCTTTCTTT. Protein product: CASSLGSGERTEAFF. V usage is TRBV7-8 and J usage is TRBJ1-1; D remains unclear. Germline V CDR1 and CDR2: SGHVS, FQNEAQ. The V end was cut by 1 base, the J end by 5 bases, with 14 bases between. The CDR3 has 15 amino acids.